The present TCR beta chain was sequenced within a study of neoadjuvant nivolumab and ipilimumab in lung cancer. TCRdb keeps only in-frame clones here, not all; method: immunoSEQ multiplex PCR. This table has under 15,000 clones, approximately 94% appearing once. CDR3 length equals 20 residues. The germline V gene encodes CDR1 MGHRA and CDR2 YSYEKL. Losses at the gene ends were 0 bases for V and 0 bases for J; bases not matched to a gene: 11. Sample: peripheral blood, taken after neoadjuvant nivolumab, alone or with ipilimumab, at or shortly before surgery. This rearrangement joins TRBV4-1 to TRBJ2-4; 10 nucleotides line up with TRBD2. The receptor was derived from an adult with non-small cell lung cancer. The CDR3 DNA sequence: TGCGCCAGCAGCCAAGATTGGGGCCTAGCGGGAGCTCGAGCCAAAAACATTCAGTACTTC. Protein: CASSQDWGLAGARAKNIQYF.